This is a list of T cell receptor beta chains from one sample in a study of shared clonotypes between healthy human individuals. Clones were read by immunoSEQ multiplex PCR, and TCRdb kept only the in-frame ones, dropping some. The profile shows hundreds of thousands of clones, 92% of them singletons. The sequenced sample was naive CD8+ T cells sorted from blood. These receptors all come from a young man in good health. The CDR3 runs from the conserved cysteine through the conserved F or W. Fields, in order: J gene, clone size, V gene, D gene, CDR3 protein, CDR3 DNA. The D gene is left open where the match is weak. Some rows have no size entry. The others give once, few or many, or a class for an expanded clone.

>TRBJ2-7|-|TRBV14|TRBD2
CASRDTSDSYEQYF
TGTGCCAGCAGAGATACTAGCGACTCCTACGAGCAGTACTTC
>TRBJ2-5|-|TRBV2|-
CASIERRETQYF
TGTGCCAGCATTGAGCGGCGAGAGACCCAGTACTTC
>TRBJ1-2|-|TRBV28|TRBD1
CASSRRARGPWGYTF
TGTGCCAGCAGTAGGAGGGCCAGGGGGCCTTGGGGCTACACCTTC
>TRBJ2-2|-|TRBV27|TRBD2
CASSLLAGGPSPGELFF
TGTGCCAGCAGTTTATTAGCGGGAGGGCCTAGCCCCGGGGAGCTGTTTTTT
>TRBJ2-1|-|TRBV10-3|-
CAIRNRGNLTYNEQFF
TGTGCCATCAGGAACAGAGGGAACCTAACCTACAATGAGCAGTTCTTC
>TRBJ1-1|-|TRBV14|-
CASSAGYKDPMNTEAFF
TGTGCCAGCAGCGCGGGGTACAAGGACCCGATGAACACTGAAGCTTTCTTT
>TRBJ2-2|-|TRBV6-5|-
CASSYGATGELFF
TGTGCCAGCAGTTACGGCGCGACCGGGGAGCTGTTTTTT
>TRBJ2-4|-|TRBV7-9|-
CASSPLHLGKNIQYF
TGTGCCAGCAGCCCTCTCCACTTGGGGAAAAACATTCAGTACTTC
>TRBJ1-2|few|TRBV6-5|-
CASSPGFGGYTF
TGTGCCAGCAGCCCAGGGTTTGGGGGCTACACCTTC
>TRBJ2-1|-|TRBV28|-
CASSPLTGTEQFF
TGTGCCAGCAGCCCTCTTACAGGGACCGAGCAGTTCTTC